Given below is one T cell receptor (beta chain) in context. The antigen it recognizes is unknown. No clone much larger than this one lies a single base away; base qualities are absent. Counted from cysteine to phenylalanine, this CDR3 has 18 amino acids. This entry keeps only the CDR3 DNA: 54 bases, framed from base 1. CDR1 and CDR2, looked up from the germline V gene, are SGHVS and FQNEAQ. V and J are truncated by 5 bases and 4 bases respectively, leaving an intervening sequence of 23 bases. Libraries were built with the immunoSEQ multiplex PCR assay. The multiplex PCR relied on a mix of 60 forward primers for TCR Vbeta segments and 13 reverse primers for TCR Jbeta segments. The CDR3 region of rearranged TCR beta genes was amplified from genomic DNA by a multiplex PCR assay. The Illumina HiSeq System was used to sequence the amplified TCR beta libraries as 87-base-pair reads. In the source study's methods: Across the 666 repertoires, a later analysis counted some 81 million unique TCR beta chains, approximately 10 million of which were shared by at least two donors. Raw reads were error-corrected and collapsed into unique sequences by a nearest-neighbor algorithm in which closely related sequences were merged to remove PCR and sequencing errors. CDR3 sequences were aligned to IMGT reference sequences to assign V, D and J gene segments. For a sequence to be retained, at least a six-nucleotide match to both a V gene segment and a J gene segment was required. A rearrangement was called productive if the CDR3 had no stop codons and remained in frame with V and J, and every other rearrangement was called non-productive. CDR3 was defined by IMGT convention, running from the second conserved V-encoded cysteine to the conserved J-encoded phenylalanine. Sequences without an unambiguous match to a single V gene segment were excluded from the earlier analysis of a few hundred of the donors. An earlier analysis of fewer than 750 of the donors classified V segments as functional when productive rearrangements were above 56.7% and as segregating when the standard deviation between donors was above 5%. To diagnose cytomegalovirus status from the catalog of TCR beta chain sequences, a statistical classification framework was built. V and J gene assignment, in a later analysis, came from comparing TCR nucleotide sequences with IMGT/GENE-DB human TR gene sequences. Using the TCRdist pipeline, a later analysis assigned CDR3 sequences along with most-parsimonious VDJ recombination scenarios. In a later analysis, each TCR beta chain was defined by its CDR3 amino acid sequence together with its V-gene family, and reads without a unique V-gene family were excluded. As a way to deal with suspected cross-contamination and a sequencing artifact, a later analysis dropped 450 to 700 nucleotide sequences that were highly shared and had low generation probability. A later analysis calculated a clonal expansion index for each public chain from normalized within-repertoire ranks of inferred template counts. Generation probabilities in a later analysis came from a VDJ recombination model fitted to out-of-frame rearrangements, and those results were checked against IGoR. In a later analysis, TCR-TCR, TCR-HLA and TCR-CMV co-occurrence was scored with hypergeometric tests, and a repertoire-size bias correction was applied to TCR pairs. To estimate false discovery rates, a later analysis permuted the HLA or CMV assignments 20 times. A later analysis grouped co-occurring TCRs with DBSCAN, adding TCRdist sequence similarity when clustering within HLA-allele-positive subsets. Repertoires with fewer than 30,000 or more than 120,000 public chains, plus five repertoires with anomalous nucleotide sharing, were excluded from co-occurrence clustering. TCRdb took this table from immuneACCESS and kept in-frame rearrangements with V and J called. Such tables lack part of the clones; where checked against another copy, unresolved V genes explain under half of the gap, and the rest is unexplained. V, J and clone size reflect that table, while D and trimming were determined from the DNA. For this sample there are approximately 160,000 clones; 84% appear just once. Around 5% of the sample lies in the top ten.

The cohort comprised 670 or so healthy bone marrow donors. At the time of sampling, all cohort members were nominally healthy, though unrecorded immune exposures were likely present. The donor tested CMV seropositive and was one of the 289 seropositive cohort members. A peripheral blood sample was collected from each donor, and TCR beta sequencing was performed on peripheral blood mononuclear cells. The Qiagen DNeasy Blood Extraction Kit was used to extract genomic DNA from the blood cell samples. The data derive from a study of cytomegalovirus exposure and HLA in healthy donors (dated by TCRdb to about 2017). General notes on the study: An earlier analysis of roughly 500 of the donors reported about 300 Gb of sequence data and 117 million unique TCR beta sequences obtained from about 170 million T cells. Typing coverage varied by locus: about 620-630 donors for A, B, C, DRB1 and DQB1; approximately 500 for DQA1; over 600 for DPA1; under 490 for DPB1. A separate validation cohort of 100 to 150 different subjects was used in addition to the roughly 620-subject first cohort. The study combined high-throughput TCR immunosequencing, statistical association of individual TCRs with disease status, and machine learning to predict cytomegalovirus infection status. Among the approximately 400 genotyped donors, about 85% belonged to the genetic ancestry cluster associated with self-reported Caucasian donors. Around 320 gigabases of sequencing data and 70 million to 100 million unique TCR sequences were included in an early release covering around 650 HLA-typed donors. Donor age, sex, ethnicity and CMV serostatus were collected together with the repertoire data. A later analysis re-examined previously published TCR beta repertoires from roughly 650 donors and added high-resolution HLA genotyping to investigate patterns of TCR occurrence. A later genetic analysis used genome-wide SNP genotypes for about three fifths of the 666 donors, treating that subset as a discovery cohort. The later analysis used no new phenotypic data to find candidate immune exposures, relying instead on TCR beta sequences and their occurrence across donors. Among about 410 genotyped donors of the cohort, an average of approximately 200,000 unique TCR beta nucleotide sequences was sequenced per donor, of which about 18% were non-productive. Class I and class II HLA loci were covered by the typing at four-digit resolution. An earlier analysis of roughly 580 of the donors used high-throughput TCR beta sequencing to judge whether each TCR beta V gene segment behaved as functional or pseudogenic. The study profiled the T cell repertoires of 500 to 800 subjects by immunosequencing and related them to cytomegalovirus serostatus. Four to six DR-DQ haplotypes were handled as single units for association and clustering, since linkage in the cohort was strong. Every discovery cohort repertoire had been produced on one sequencing platform. The study aimed to test whether cataloging public T cell receptors could reveal signatures of past pathogen exposure. Broad study findings and their caveats: In an earlier analysis of roughly 560 of the donors, most TCR beta V segments were observed in productive rearrangements about 87% or about 30% of the time, broadly matching IMGT annotations. Most CMV-associated TCR beta chains appeared to be HLA-restricted in a later analysis, and the HLA associations seemed to be driven largely by CMV exposure. Around 16 rarely observed V segments, including chromosome 9 orphons, were excluded from the earlier analysis of a few hundred of the donors because counts were too low. Correlated functional status among segregating V segments might reflect linkage disequilibrium, but an unknown experimental factor could not be ruled out. Immune exposure information for the cohort was limited to CMV serostatus. When HLA alleles, especially DR and DQ, strongly co-occurred, attributing TCR associations to individual alleles was difficult. In the study, about 150 TCR beta chains were listed as associated with cytomegalovirus. According to a later analysis, TCR association rates differed among HLA loci, with DRB1 alleles showing the most associated TCRs and HLA-C alleles showing the fewest. The classifier was reported to diagnose cytomegalovirus status with high specificity and sensitivity in both the original cohort and the validation cohort. In a later genetic analysis, a missense DCLRE1C variant was associated with V-gene and J-gene trimming of TCR beta chains, and the association was replicated in an independent cohort. A further reported finding was that TCR beta sequences accurately predicted the HLA-A and HLA-B alleles for most subjects in the first cohort. Most TCR sequences were seen in very few donors, while some public TCRs were found in many individuals. Because the 87-base-pair reads could not distinguish some IMGT-functional V segments, including TRBV6-2 and TRBV6-3, those segments were excluded. In a later genetic analysis, fewer N-insertions in productive TCRs were reported among donors in an Asian-associated ancestry cluster than the roughly 640-donor mean. A later analysis associated 16,951 TCR beta sequences with specific HLA alleles at a false discovery rate of 0.05. Presence/absence analyses assumed roughly uniform sequencing depth across donors, an assumption that may not hold. Three of the identified cytomegalovirus-associated TCR beta chains were confirmed in vitro to be specific for cytomegalovirus antigens. A cluster of highly shared sequence variants was judged likely to represent a technical artifact of the sequencing pipeline. Because HLA typing was missing for some donors at each locus, association tests included only the typed subset. The authors suggested that the approach could potentially be generalized to other disease states and immunological phenotypes. In this cohort, only TCR beta chains were sequenced, and detectable features were limited by the absence of alpha or paired-chain data. In a later analysis, HLA-associated TCR beta chains were found to be more clonally expanded and to have lower generation probabilities than equally common non-associated chains. In a later analysis, several top co-occurrence clusters were reported to appear linked to parvovirus B19, influenza, CMV and Epstein-Barr virus.

Material: PBMCs. The sequence links TRBV7-8 to TRBJ2-2, with a weak D call of TRBD1 (6 bases match). This clonotype originated in a girl aged 5 to 17 in good health and CMV-seropositive. The DNA sequence is TGTGCCAGCAGCCACCCGCCCTGGTCTGGGGGCCTCACCGGGGAGCTGTTTTTT. Translated, this gives CASSHPPWSGGLTGELFF.